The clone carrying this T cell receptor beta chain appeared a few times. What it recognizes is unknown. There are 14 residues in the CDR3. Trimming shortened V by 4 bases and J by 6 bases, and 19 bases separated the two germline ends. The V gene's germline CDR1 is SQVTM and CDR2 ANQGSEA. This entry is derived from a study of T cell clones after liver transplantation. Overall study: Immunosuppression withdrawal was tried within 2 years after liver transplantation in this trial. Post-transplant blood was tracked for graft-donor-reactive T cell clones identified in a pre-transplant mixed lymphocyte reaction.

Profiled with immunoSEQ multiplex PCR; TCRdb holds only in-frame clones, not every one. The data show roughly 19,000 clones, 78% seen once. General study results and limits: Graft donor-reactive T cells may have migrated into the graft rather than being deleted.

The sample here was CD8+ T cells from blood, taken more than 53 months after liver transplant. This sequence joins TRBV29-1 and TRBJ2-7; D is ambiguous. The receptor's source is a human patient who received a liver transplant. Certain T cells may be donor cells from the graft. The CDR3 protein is CSVVGSGYEGEQYF. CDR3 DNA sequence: TGCAGCGTTGTAGGTTCCGGGTATGAAGGCGAGCAGTACTTC.